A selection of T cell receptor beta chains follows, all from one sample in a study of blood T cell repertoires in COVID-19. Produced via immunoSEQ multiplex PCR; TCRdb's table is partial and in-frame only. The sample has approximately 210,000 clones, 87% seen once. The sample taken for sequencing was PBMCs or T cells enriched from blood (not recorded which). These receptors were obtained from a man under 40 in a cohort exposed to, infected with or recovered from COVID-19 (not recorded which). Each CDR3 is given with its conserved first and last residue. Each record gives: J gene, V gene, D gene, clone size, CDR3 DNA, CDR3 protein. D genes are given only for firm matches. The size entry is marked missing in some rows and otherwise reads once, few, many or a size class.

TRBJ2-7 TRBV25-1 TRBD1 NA TGTGCCAGCAGTGAGGACAGGGTCTCTGAGGACGAGCAGTACTTC CASSEDRVSEDEQYF
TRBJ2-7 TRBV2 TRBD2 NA TGTGCCAGCAGTGCTTGGACTAGCGTCTCCTACGAGCAGTACTTC CASSAWTSVSYEQYF
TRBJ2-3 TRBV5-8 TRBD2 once TGTGCCAGCAGCTTGGGACTAGCGGGAGGCACAGATACGCAGTATTTT CASSLGLAGGTDTQYF
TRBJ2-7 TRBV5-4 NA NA TGTGCCAGCAGCTTGGCTCCTAGTACCTCCTACGAGCAGTACTTC CASSLAPSTSYEQYF
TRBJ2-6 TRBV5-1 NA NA TGCGCCAGCAGCGAGGGTGTGTCTGGGGCCAACGTCCTGACTTTC CASSEGVSGANVLTF
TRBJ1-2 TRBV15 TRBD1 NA TGTGCCACCAGCAGAGGGGACAGGGGTTACTATGGCTACACCTTC CATSRGDRGYYGYTF
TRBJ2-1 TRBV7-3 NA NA TGTGCCAGCAGCTCCAGGGGCTCCTACAATGAGCAGTTCTTC CASSSRGSYNEQFF
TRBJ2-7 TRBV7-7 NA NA TGTGCTAGCAGCCCAGGACTTCCACCCTCCTACGAGCAGTACTTC CASSPGLPPSYEQYF
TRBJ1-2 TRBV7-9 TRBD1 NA TGTGCCAGCAGCTTAGAAGGACAGGGGGGCGGCTACACCTTC CASSLEGQGGGYTF
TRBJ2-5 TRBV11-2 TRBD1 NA TGTGCCAGCAGCGTAGGACAGGACCGCCAAGAGACCCAGTACTTC CASSVGQDRQETQYF
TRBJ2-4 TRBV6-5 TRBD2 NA TGTGCCAGCACGGGGGGAGGTCAGGCCAAAAACATTCAGTACTTC CASTGGGQAKNIQYF
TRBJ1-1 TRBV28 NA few TGTGCCAGCAGTCAAACTGCTGAAGCTTTCTTT CASSQTAEAFF
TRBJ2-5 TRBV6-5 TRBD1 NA TGTGCCAGCAGGAGGGGACAGCAAGAGGCCCAGTACTTC CASRRGQQEAQYF
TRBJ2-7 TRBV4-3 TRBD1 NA TGCGCCAGCAGCCAAGACTATACAGGGGGCAACGAGCAGTACTTC CASSQDYTGGNEQYF
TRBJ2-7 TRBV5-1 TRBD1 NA TGCGCCAGCAGCTTGGCGGCATCCAGGGGGCGAAACGAGCAGTACTTC CASSLAASRGRNEQYF
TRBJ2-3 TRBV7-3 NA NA TGTGCCAGCAGCTTAGCGGTTAGAAATACGCAGTATTTT CASSLAVRNTQYF
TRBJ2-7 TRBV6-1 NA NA TGTGCCACAGGGGGGACCTACGAGCAGTACTTC CATGGTYEQYF
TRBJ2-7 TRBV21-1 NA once TGTGCCAGCAGCAAAGCCTTGGAGCGGGAGAGATCAACCCGCTACGAGCAGTACTTC CASSKALERERSTRYEQYF